Below, 32 T cell receptor beta chains from the same sample are listed, as sequenced in a study of prognosis after radiotherapy for stage I lung cancer. Genomic DNA was subjected to two-round multiplex PCR for amplification of TCR beta CDR3. Individual primers that were specific to each TRBV and TRBJ gene served in first-round PCR. MiXCR, applied by TCRdb to the multiplex PCR reads, yields one record per CDR3 protein. The sample consists of around 30,000 distinct CDR3 sequences, around 30% of them appearing once. Sequencing was performed on PBMCs, taken before or after stereotactic body radiation therapy (not recorded which). The receptors were sampled from a donor of 50 years or more with non-small cell lung cancer.

This clonotype appeared many times. In nucleotides, the CDR3 is TGCAGCGTTGAAGAGGGGAGCTACGAGCAGTACTTC. It is translated as CSVEEGSYEQYF. This chain uses TRBV29-1 with TRBJ2-7; possible D gene TRBD2, 5 bases. Trimming pared 0 bases from V and 3 bases from J, leaving 6 bases between. The CDR3 covers 12 residues. Germline V gene sequence: CDR1 SQVTM, CDR2 ANQGSEA.

To note about this clonotype: A read error is possible here, since a much larger clone lies one base away. The chain recombines TRBV6-8 with TRBJ2-2; a weak D match, TRBD2 (6 bases). Germline CDR1 is MNHGY and CDR2 is SAAAGT. The V and J ends lost 0 bases and 6 bases respectively, with 14 bases between them. CDR3 length equals 16 residues. CDR3: CASSYSGVAVSGELFF. CDR3 nucleotide sequence: TGTGCCAGCAGTTACTCCGGGGTAGCGGTGTCCGGGGAGCTGTTTTTT.

Worth noting for this clonotype: It is likely a read error: a sequence one base away is far more abundant. The chain has TRBV6-2 or TRBV6-3 and TRBJ1-2, with D perhaps TRBD1 (6 bases). CDR3 size: 13 residues. In germline, CDR1 is MNHEY, CDR2 SVGEGT. The CDR3 DNA sequence: TGTGCCAGCAAGATGGGGGACAACTTTGGCTACACCTTC. Amino acids: CASKMGDNFGYTF.

The rearrangement uses TRBV29-1 and TRBJ2-3; D ambiguous. The germline V and J ends were trimmed by 3 bases and 0 bases, with 13 bases remaining between them. CDR3 length: 15 amino acids. Germline V gives CDR1 SQVTM, CDR2 ANQGSEA. Here the CDR3 DNA reads TGCAGCGTTGACCCAATGACGGTTAGCACAGATACGCAGTATTTT. Protein product: CSVDPMTVSTDTQYF.

This clonotype was seen many times. The chain links TRBV6-1 to TRBJ2-6, with D possibly being TRBD1 (6 bases). Trimming pared 6 bases from V and 2 bases from J, leaving 11 bases between. CDR3 length: 15 residues. Germline assignment: CDR1 MNHNS and CDR2 SASEGT. CDR3 nucleotide sequence: TGTGCCAGCAGCTTCACAGGGCCTGGGGCCAACGTCCTGACTTTC. Translated: CASSFTGPGANVLTF.

In this sample, this clonotype turned up a few times. The rearrangement uses TRBV5-4 and TRBJ2-7; D unclear. Trimming took off 0 bases at V and 3 bases at J, with 7 bases between the two ends. Germline CDR1 reads SGHNT; CDR2 reads YYREEE (reference sequence). The CDR3 loop spans 13 amino acids. The CDR3 bases are TGTGCCAGCAGCTTGGATACGAGCTACGAGCAGTACTTC. Amino acids: CASSLDTSYEQYF. The full variable domain, its missing parts supplied by reference TRBV5-4 and TRBJ2-7, is ETGVTQSPTHLIKTRGQQVTLRCSSQSGHNTVSWYQQALGQGPQFIFQYYREEENGRGNFPPRFSGLQFPNYSSELNVNALELDDSALYLCASSLDTSYEQYFGPGTRLTVT.

This chain joins TRBV13 and TRBJ1-1, with D perhaps matching TRBD1 (5 bases). The germline V gene encodes CDR1 PRHDT and CDR2 FYEKMQ (reference sequence). V was shortened by 2 bases and J by 6 bases, with 19 bases between the two germline ends. CDR3 length: 16 residues. In DNA, the CDR3 is TGTGCCAGCAGCTTAAGCCCCCGGGGCCGTGGCGCTGAAGCTTTCTTT. Translated, it gives CASSLSPRGRGAEAFF.

This clonotype was seen ten or more times. This sequence joins TRBV11-3 and TRBJ2-2; D may be TRBD1 (6 bases). Trimming removed 5 bases from V and 7 bases from J, with 20 bases in between. This CDR3 has 16 amino acids. In germline, CDR1 is SGHNT, CDR2 YENEEA. The CDR3 sequence is CASSPRSGEFGGELFF. DNA for the CDR3: TGTGCCAGCAGCCCCCGGTCAGGGGAATTTGGCGGGGAGCTGTTTTTT.

This chain connects TRBV20-1 to TRBJ2-1; tentatively, D is TRBD1 or TRBD2 (7 bases each). This CDR3 has 12 residues. The V gene's germline CDR1 is DFQATT and CDR2 SNEGSKA (reference sequence). The V end was cut by 5 bases, the J end by 10 bases, with 15 bases between. The DNA for the CDR3 is TGCAGTGCTCCCCCCAGGGGGGGGGAGCAGTTCTTC. Translating gives CSAPPRGGEQFF.

This clonotype occurred a few times. A much larger clone sits a single nucleotide away, making a read error possible. This chain links TRBV6-1 with TRBJ1-2; D uncertain. This CDR3 has 14 residues. CDR1 is MNHNS, CDR2 SASEGT, per germline. The DNA for the CDR3 is TGTGCCAGCAGTCAACGGGCCGAGAACTATGGCTACGCCTTC. Protein sequence: CASSQRAENYGYAF.

This clonotype was detected only once. The gene calls are TRBV6-2 or TRBV6-3 and TRBJ2-7; D might be TRBD2 (5 bases). The V and J ends lost 6 bases and 2 bases respectively, with 11 bases between them. The CDR3 runs to 13 residues. From germline, CDR1 is MNHEY and CDR2 SVGEGT. CDR3 bases: TGTGCCAGCAGGGCGGGTTGGGCCTACGAGCAGTACTTC. This codes for CASRAGWAYEQYF.

This clonotype was detected many times. V gene TRBV7-2 combines with J gene TRBJ2-2; D might be TRBD1 (6 bases). V lost 2 bases and J lost 7, with 17 bases in between. This CDR3 contains 16 residues. Germline V gene data show CDR1 as SGHTA and CDR2 as FQGNSA. CDR3 protein: CASSLSSAGVDGELFF. DNA of the CDR3: TGTGCCAGCAGCTTAAGTTCGGCAGGGGTTGACGGGGAGCTGTTTTTT.

As concerns this clonotype: A single base separates this from a much larger clone, so it may be a read error. V gene TRBV20-1 combines with J gene TRBJ1-1; no clear D gene. The CDR3 sequence is 15 residues long. Trimming removed 1 base from V and 4 bases from J, with 16 bases in between. The germline V gene encodes CDR1 DFQATT and CDR2 SNEGSKA (reference sequence). This chain's CDR3 is CSARAPATGCTEAFF. DNA of the CDR3: TGCAGTGCTAGAGCCCCGGCCACGGGGTGCACTGAAGCTTTCTTT.

The chain joins TRBV2 to TRBJ1-2; D is unresolved. Germline V gene data show CDR1 as SNHLY and CDR2 as FYNNEI. The CDR3 totals 13 residues. V was pared by 3 bases and J by 4 bases, with 9 bases between. The chain's CDR3 is CASSEAGSYGYTF. CDR3 nucleotide sequence: TGTGCCAGCAGTGAGGCGGGGAGCTATGGCTACACCTTC. Complete variable domain (other parts from reference TRBV2 and TRBJ1-2): EPEVTQTPSHQVTQMGQEVILRCVPISNHLYFYWYRQILGQKVEFLVSFYNNEISEKSEIFDDQFSVERPDGSNFTLKIRSTKLEDSAMYFCASSEAGSYGYTFGSGTRLTVV.

Of note for this clonotype: A read error may be the cause here, since a much bigger clone is one base away. The chain couples TRBV9 to TRBJ1-1; 7 bases match TRBD1. This CDR3 contains 15 residues. The germline V gene encodes CDR1 SGDLS and CDR2 YYNGEE. CDR3 DNA: TGTGCCAGCAGCGTAGGACAGGGATTCAACACTGAAGCTCTCTTT. Its protein product is CASSVGQGFNTEALF.

This clonotype was counted many times. The V and J genes are TRBV14 and TRBJ2-3, with TRBD2 identical over 9 bases. Germline CDR1 is SGHDN and CDR2 is FVKESK. This CDR3 has 13 residues. V lost 6 bases to trimming and J lost 7 bases; unmatched junction nucleotides: 5. DNA of the CDR3: TGTGCCAGCAGAGCGGGGGGTATGAATACGCAGTATTTT. Translation: CASRAGGMNTQYF.

Points on this clonotype: A single base separates this from a much larger clone, so it may be a read error. The chain uses TRBV2 and TRBJ2-7; 9 bases map to TRBD2. The V and J ends lost 5 bases and 5 bases, in that order; junction bases with no gene match: 7. The length of the CDR3 is 14 residues. Germline-derived CDR1 and CDR2 are SNHLY and FYNNEI. CDR3 sequence reads: CASSPGLANHEQYF. The CDR3 DNA reads TGTGCCAGCAGTCCCGGACTAGCGAACCACGAGCAGTACTTC.

There are many counts of this clonotype. V and J are TRBV7-8 and TRBJ1-5, with D perhaps matching TRBD1 (6 bases). Germline CDR1 and CDR2: SGHVS and FQNEAQ. V lost 3 bases, J lost 4 bases, and 16 bases lay in between. The CDR3 loop spans 16 amino acids. The CDR3 DNA follows: TGTGCCAGCAGCTTTGCCCCCTTCGGACAGAATCAGCCCCAGCATTTT. Protein sequence: CASSFAPFGQNQPQHF.

The V call is TRBV7-9, the J call TRBJ2-5; 7 nucleotides align to TRBD1. Germline V gives CDR1 SEHNR, CDR2 FQNEAQ (reference sequence). This CDR3 contains 17 residues. V was clipped by 2 bases and J by 4 bases; unmatched bases: 13. CDR3 sequence: CASSLRKGAGLGETQYF. DNA of the CDR3: TGTGCCAGCAGCTTAAGAAAGGGGGCAGGTTTAGGAGAGACCCAGTACTTC.

This clonotype was detected many times. V gene TRBV13 combines with J gene TRBJ2-7; D is undetermined. Trimming stripped 2 bases from V and 5 bases from J, with 22 bases between. Germline V gives CDR1 PRHDT, CDR2 FYEKMQ (reference sequence). CDR3 size: 17 residues. The CDR3 bases are TGTGCCAGCAGCTTAACAGACTGGAAAGCCGGAATGGACGAGCAGTACTTC. Translating gives CASSLTDWKAGMDEQYF. The full variable domain, with the rest looked up from reference TRBV13 and TRBJ2-7, is AAGVIQSPRHLIKEKRETATLKCYPIPRHDTVYWYQQGPGQDPQFLISFYEKMQSDKGSIPDRFSAQQFSDYHSELNMSSLELGDSALYFCASSLTDWKAGMDEQYFGPGTRLTVT.

This clonotype appeared many times. The J gene is TRBJ1-2, the V gene TRBV5-1; tentative D call: TRBD1 (5 bases). CDR3 length equals 14 residues. From germline, CDR1 is SGHRS and CDR2 YFSETQ. Trimming removed 2 bases from V and 2 bases from J, with 10 bases in between. The DNA of the CDR3 is TGCGCCAGCAGCTTAGGGACCGAGAACTATGGCTACACCTTC. The encoded protein is CASSLGTENYGYTF.

This clonotype was counted ten times or more. V is TRBV12-3 or TRBV12-4 and J is TRBJ1-2; 7 positions match TRBD1. This CDR3 comprises 15 residues. V shed 5 bases and J 0 bases; nucleotides not matched to a gene: 6. The chain's CDR3 is CASSPYTGANYGYTF. DNA of the CDR3: TGTGCCAGCAGTCCTTATACAGGGGCTAACTATGGCTACACCTTC.

V gene TRBV3-1 combines with J gene TRBJ2-3, with TRBD1 matching 10 bases. CDR1 is LGHDT, CDR2 YNNKEL, per germline (reference sequence). With 4 bases clipped from V and 4 bases from J, the junction kept 5 bases outside the gene matches. This CDR3 comprises 15 residues. The CDR3 nucleotides are TGTGCCAGCAGCCTCCGACAGGGGGCCTCAGATACGCAGTATTTT. Protein product: CASSLRQGASDTQYF.

This clonotype appeared many times. The chain is built from TRBV10-2 and TRBJ2-3; 7 positions agree with TRBD2. From germline, CDR1 is WSHSY and CDR2 SAAADI. The CDR3 consists of 15 residues. Trimming took 4 bases from V and 2 from J; bases not matched to a gene: 6. The CDR3 here is CASSASLADTDTQYF. In DNA, the CDR3 is TGCGCCAGCAGTGCCTCGCTAGCGGACACAGATACGCAGTATTTT.

This clonotype was counted at least ten times. This chain links TRBV28 with TRBJ2-1; TRBD2 might be the D (5 bases). The CDR3 is 15 residues long. Germline V gene lookup returns CDR1 MDHEN and CDR2 SYDVKM. V lost 6 bases and J 4 bases, leaving 16 bases between the germline ends. The DNA of the CDR3 is TGTGCCAGCAGCTCCCTAGGAGGCAGATACAATGAGCAGTTCTTC. It translates to CASSSLGGRYNEQFF.

Concerning this clonotype: The likely explanation is a read error, given a far larger clone one base away. The CDR3 loop is CASSSGQGTNNEKLFF. The CDR3 DNA sequence: TGTGCCAGCAGTTCGGGACAGGGTACAAATAATGAAAAACTGTTTTTT. The rearrangement uses TRBV6-2 or TRBV6-3 and TRBJ1-4; 9 nucleotides line up with TRBD1. The CDR3 is 16 residues long. The germline CDR1 and CDR2 sequences are MNHEY and SVGEGT. V trimming: 4 bases; J trimming: 4 bases; junction bases outside the gene matches: 7.

The V and J genes are TRBV3-1 and TRBJ2-7; D unresolved. Germline CDR1 reads LGHDT; CDR2 reads YNNKEL (reference sequence). The CDR3 totals 13 residues. V was trimmed by 0 bases and J by 7 bases, leaving 10 bases between them. This CDR3 reads CASSQDLLREQYF. In DNA form, the CDR3 reads TGTGCCAGCAGCCAAGATCTGTTGCGGGAGCAGTACTTC.

About this clonotype: With only one base between it and a far larger clone, this is likely a read error. The chain links TRBV6-9 to TRBJ2-7, with D possibly called TRBD1 or TRBD2 (5 bases each). The CDR3 sequence is 17 residues long. The germline V and J ends were trimmed by 3 bases and 0 bases, with 18 bases remaining between them. From germline, CDR1 is MNHGY and CDR2 SVAAGI. The CDR3 sequence: CASSYSIHGADSYEQYF. CDR3 nucleotide sequence: TGTGCCAGCAGTTACTCCATCCACGGGGCAGACTCCTACGAGCAGTACTTC.

This clonotype was detected only a few times. The chain couples TRBV28 to TRBJ1-6; 7 bases agree with TRBD1. Unmatched junction bases numbered 5, after V lost 10 bases and J lost 11 bases. Germline V gene lookup returns CDR1 MDHEN and CDR2 SYDVKM. The CDR3 length is 11 residues. The CDR3 spells CATRQGPPLHF. The CDR3 DNA follows: TGTGCCACCAGACAGGGCCCACCCCTCCACTTT. Using reference TRBV28 and TRBJ1-6 for the parts outside the CDR3, the full variable domain is DVKVTQSSRYLVKRTGEKVFLECVQDMDHENMFWYRQDPGLGLRLIYFSYDVKMKEKGDIPEGYSVSREKKERFSLILESASTNQTSMYLCATRQGPPLHFGNGTRLTVT.

This clonotype was detected many times. The chain links TRBV19 to TRBJ2-2; tentative D call: TRBD2 (5 bases). Between the trimmed V and J ends, which lost 3 bases and 0 bases, there was a span of 20 bases. The CDR3 extends over 19 amino acids. Germline V lookup: CDR1 LNHDA, CDR2 SQIVND (reference sequence). The CDR3 spells CASSIATIWGDANTGELFF. The CDR3 region has the DNA TGTGCCAGTAGTATCGCAACAATATGGGGAGACGCGAACACCGGGGAGCTGTTTTTT.

The chain employs TRBV24-1 and TRBJ2-1, with 7 bases identical to TRBD2. The CDR3 consists of 13 residues. Germline CDR1 is KGHDR and CDR2 is SFDVKD. CDR3 residues: CDTGLEGYNEQFF. The CDR3 nucleotides read TGTGACACAGGACTAGAGGGGTACAATGAGCAGTTCTTC.

The chain carries TRBV19 and TRBJ2-7; D might be TRBD1 (5 bases). CDR3 length: 20 residues. Trimming shortened V by 3 bases and J by 2 bases, and 29 bases separated the two germline ends. The germline gives CDR1 LNHDA, CDR2 SQIVND (reference sequence). The CDR3 DNA reads TGTGCCAGTAGTATCCAGTATTTCCCGGTACACAGGCTTCAGGCCTACGAGCAGTACTTC. Translated: CASSIQYFPVHRLQAYEQYF.